The entry that follows covers one T cell receptor beta chain sequence. The antigen is unknown. This sample stems from a study of PD-1 blockade in classical Hodgkin lymphoma. Study-level findings and limits: While CD8+ TCR diversity did not rise significantly by C4D1, CD4+ TCR diversity did.

From germline, CDR1 is MNHNS and CDR2 SASEGT. Unmatched junction bases numbered 2, after V lost 2 bases and J lost 7 bases. The CDR3 is 13 residues long. All the patients suffered relapse after autologous stem cell transplantation, and brentuximab vedotin exposure differed. Patients had relapsed/refractory classical Hodgkin lymphoma with complete response, partial response or progressive disease as best response. Profiling relied on immunoSEQ multiplex PCR, and the TCRdb table lists in-frame clones only, not all of them. This sample has under 60,000 clones, with around 70% found just once. This sequence joins TRBV6-1 and TRBJ1-5; 7 bases are a match to TRBD1. The clonotype originates from a human donor with classical Hodgkin lymphoma. The sequencing used peripheral blood mononuclear cells (PBMCs), collected at baseline. The CDR3 here is CASSEKGAQPQHF. As DNA, the CDR3 is TGTGCCAGCAGTGAAAAGGGGGCGCAGCCCCAGCATTTT.